Reported below is one TCR beta chain. Its antigen is currently unknown. The second PCR ran about 6 to 12 cycles with a sample-barcoded 5' primer and J-beta primers. TCRdb called the 5' RACE reads again in MiXCR, with one record for every CDR3 protein. This table holds around 710,000 distinct CDR3 sequences, approximately 39% found once. The data derive from a study of blood T cells in healthy people across ages. Study-wide results and caveats: In older individuals, TCR beta diversity per million T cells was lower, falling roughly linearly with age.

The TCR originated in a woman aged 60 to 75 in good health. Sequencing was carried out using blood.

The CDR3 is CSVEFRGAQNIQYF. Written as DNA, the CDR3 is TGCAGCGTTGAATTCAGGGGGGCCCAAAACATTCAGTACTTC. V gene TRBV29-1 combines with J gene TRBJ2-7; possible D gene TRBD1, 7 bases. The assigned J gene may be wrong: the sequence end matches TRBJ2-4 better. CDR1 and CDR2 from the germline V gene are SQVTM and ANQGSEA. The CDR3 extends over 14 amino acids.